The rows below give T cell receptor beta chains drawn from one sample of a study of neoadjuvant nivolumab and ipilimumab in lung cancer. Method: immunoSEQ multiplex PCR; TCRdb's copy keeps in-frame clones and lacks some. The sample lists approximately 8,400 clones, 70% to 80% occurring once. The material was adjacent normal lung tissue, obtained after neoadjuvant nivolumab, alone or with ipilimumab, at or shortly before surgery. These receptors were obtained from an adult with non-small cell lung cancer. The CDR3 runs from the conserved cysteine through the conserved F or W. Each record gives: CDR3 protein, CDR3 DNA, V gene, clone size, D gene, J gene. The D gene is left open where the match is weak. Some rows have no size entry. The others give once, few or many, or a class for an expanded clone.

cdr3_aa: CASSLEAGQADTQYF
cdr3_nt: TGTGCCAGCAGCTTAGAGGCAGGGCAGGCAGATACGCAGTATTTT
v_call: TRBV11-2
clone_size: few
d_call: -
j_call: TRBJ2-3

cdr3_aa: CASSTLGQGLETQYF
cdr3_nt: TGTGCCAGCTCCACCCTAGGACAGGGGTTGGAGACCCAGTACTTC
v_call: TRBV7-9
clone_size: once
d_call: TRBD1
j_call: TRBJ2-5

cdr3_aa: CASSPPAGVSPLHF
cdr3_nt: TGTGCCAGCAGCCCCCCCGCAGGGGTTTCACCCCTCCACTTT
v_call: TRBV7-9
clone_size: few
d_call: -
j_call: TRBJ1-6

cdr3_aa: CASSLERGGDYNEQFF
cdr3_nt: TGTGCCAGCAGCTTAGAAAGGGGCGGGGATTACAATGAGCAGTTCTTC
v_call: TRBV5-6
clone_size: -
d_call: -
j_call: TRBJ2-1

cdr3_aa: CASSVVFTDTQYF
cdr3_nt: TGCGCCAGCAGCGTAGTATTCACAGATACGCAGTATTTT
v_call: TRBV5-1
clone_size: -
d_call: -
j_call: TRBJ2-3

cdr3_aa: CASKGQGNQPQHF
cdr3_nt: TGTGCCAGCAAGGGACAGGGGAATCAGCCCCAGCATTTT
v_call: TRBV2
clone_size: -
d_call: TRBD1
j_call: TRBJ1-5

cdr3_aa: CASSSSGSSYNEQFF
cdr3_nt: TGTGCCAGCAGCTCTAGCGGGAGCTCCTACAATGAGCAGTTCTTC
v_call: TRBV11-2
clone_size: -
d_call: TRBD2
j_call: TRBJ2-1

cdr3_aa: CASSPGQEGGVGYTF
cdr3_nt: TGTGCCAGCTCACCGGGACAGGAAGGGGGAGTTGGCTACACCTTC
v_call: TRBV18
clone_size: -
d_call: TRBD1
j_call: TRBJ1-2

cdr3_aa: CSVVGSSYEQYF
cdr3_nt: TGCAGCGTTGTAGGGAGCTCCTACGAGCAGTACTTC
v_call: TRBV29-1
clone_size: -
d_call: -
j_call: TRBJ2-7

cdr3_aa: CAISGGTGGQETQYF
cdr3_nt: TGTGCCATCAGTGGGGGAACAGGGGGCCAAGAGACCCAGTACTTC
v_call: TRBV10-3
clone_size: few
d_call: TRBD1
j_call: TRBJ2-5

cdr3_aa: CASSFQQLDRGEQYF
cdr3_nt: TGCGCCAGCAGCTTCCAACAACTCGACAGGGGCGAGCAGTACTTC
v_call: TRBV5-1
clone_size: -
d_call: TRBD1
j_call: TRBJ2-7

cdr3_aa: CASSLPGFDNEQFF
cdr3_nt: TGTGCCAGCAGCTTGCCAGGGTTCGACAATGAGCAGTTCTTC
v_call: TRBV5-4
clone_size: -
d_call: -
j_call: TRBJ2-1

cdr3_aa: CASSGTRTGNSPLHF
cdr3_nt: TGTGCCAGCAGTGGGACAAGGACAGGAAATTCACCCCTCCACTTT
v_call: TRBV6-5
clone_size: -
d_call: TRBD1
j_call: TRBJ1-6

cdr3_aa: CASSLGTGREQFF
cdr3_nt: TGTGCCAGCTCACTAGGGACAGGACGGGAGCAGTTCTTC
v_call: TRBV18
clone_size: -
d_call: TRBD1
j_call: TRBJ2-1

cdr3_aa: CASSLFRTGVYGYTF
cdr3_nt: TGTGCCAGCAGCTTATTTAGGACAGGGGTCTATGGCTACACCTTC
v_call: TRBV7-9
clone_size: -
d_call: TRBD1
j_call: TRBJ1-2

cdr3_aa: CSVEGLAGRKGDTQYF
cdr3_nt: TGCAGCGTCGAGGGACTAGCGGGGAGAAAGGGAGATACGCAGTATTTT
v_call: TRBV29-1
clone_size: -
d_call: TRBD2
j_call: TRBJ2-3

cdr3_aa: CASSYPGSSYEQYF
cdr3_nt: TGTGCCAGCAGCTATCCGGGGAGCTCCTACGAGCAGTACTTC
v_call: TRBV5-4
clone_size: -
d_call: -
j_call: TRBJ2-7

cdr3_aa: CASTGFADTEAFF
cdr3_nt: TGTGCCAGCACCGGGTTTGCGGACACTGAAGCTTTCTTT
v_call: TRBV6-5
clone_size: -
d_call: -
j_call: TRBJ1-1

cdr3_aa: CASSLWGQARTDTQYF
cdr3_nt: TGTGCCAGCAGCTTGTGGGGACAGGCCCGCACAGATACGCAGTATTTT
v_call: TRBV5-4
clone_size: -
d_call: TRBD1
j_call: TRBJ2-3

cdr3_aa: CASSLGNTGDPADEQFF
cdr3_nt: TGCGCCAGCAGCTTGGGTAATACAGGGGACCCGGCTGATGAGCAGTTCTTC
v_call: TRBV5-1
clone_size: -
d_call: TRBD1
j_call: TRBJ2-1

cdr3_aa: CASSLTAGGPRPSEQYF
cdr3_nt: TGTGCCAGCAGCTTAACGGCGGGGGGGCCTCGACCTAGCGAGCAGTACTTC
v_call: TRBV11-2
clone_size: -
d_call: TRBD2
j_call: TRBJ2-7

cdr3_aa: CASSQVIGYEQYF
cdr3_nt: TGCGCCAGCAGCCAAGTTATAGGCTACGAGCAGTACTTC
v_call: TRBV4-3
clone_size: -
d_call: -
j_call: TRBJ2-7

cdr3_aa: CASSLAQGNYGYTF
cdr3_nt: TGTGCCAGCAGCTTAGCGCAGGGTAACTATGGCTACACCTTC
v_call: TRBV7-8
clone_size: -
d_call: -
j_call: TRBJ1-2

cdr3_aa: CASSLEYLGEPSYEQYF
cdr3_nt: TGTGCCAGCAGTTTAGAATACCTGGGGGAACCCTCCTACGAGCAGTACTTC
v_call: TRBV28
clone_size: -
d_call: -
j_call: TRBJ2-7

cdr3_aa: CAWGQGYYGYTF
cdr3_nt: TGTGCCTGGGGGCAGGGGTACTATGGCTACACCTTC
v_call: TRBV30
clone_size: -
d_call: -
j_call: TRBJ1-2

cdr3_aa: CASSYGTGYNEQFF
cdr3_nt: TGTGCCAGCAGTTATGGGACAGGATACAATGAGCAGTTCTTC
v_call: TRBV6-5
clone_size: -
d_call: TRBD1
j_call: TRBJ2-1

cdr3_aa: CASRRDSHRSAFF
cdr3_nt: TGCGCCAGCAGGAGGGACAGCCATAGGTCTGCTTTCTTT
v_call: TRBV5-1
clone_size: -
d_call: TRBD1
j_call: TRBJ1-1

cdr3_aa: CASSFGGQYYNEQFF
cdr3_nt: TGCGCCAGCAGCTTTGGGGGACAGTACTACAATGAGCAGTTCTTC
v_call: TRBV5-1
clone_size: -
d_call: TRBD1
j_call: TRBJ2-1

cdr3_aa: CASSWEKTSGSTDTQYF
cdr3_nt: TGTGCCAGCAGCTGGGAAAAGACTAGCGGGAGCACAGATACGCAGTATTTT
v_call: TRBV7-8
clone_size: -
d_call: TRBD2
j_call: TRBJ2-3

cdr3_aa: CASSLGQATMNTEAFF
cdr3_nt: TGTGCCAGCAGCTTGGGACAGGCCACCATGAACACTGAAGCTTTCTTT
v_call: TRBV5-6
clone_size: -
d_call: -
j_call: TRBJ1-1

cdr3_aa: CASTEAGRNTEAFF
cdr3_nt: TGTGCCAGCACTGAGGCGGGAAGGAACACTGAAGCTTTCTTT
v_call: TRBV6-1
clone_size: once
d_call: -
j_call: TRBJ1-1

cdr3_aa: CASSAGLRRTGANVLTF
cdr3_nt: TGTGCCAGCTCAGCGGGCCTCAGGCGAACTGGGGCCAACGTCCTGACTTTC
v_call: TRBV18
clone_size: -
d_call: -
j_call: TRBJ2-6

cdr3_aa: CASRPGYTEAFF
cdr3_nt: TGTGCCAGCAGACCAGGGTACACTGAAGCTTTCTTT
v_call: TRBV6-6
clone_size: large
d_call: -
j_call: TRBJ1-1

cdr3_aa: CASSPLTGGEQYF
cdr3_nt: TGTGCCAGCTCGCCACTGACCGGGGGCGAGCAGTACTTC
v_call: TRBV18
clone_size: -
d_call: -
j_call: TRBJ2-7

cdr3_aa: CASSPRWDRGEDGYTF
cdr3_nt: TGTGCCAGCAGCCCAAGGTGGGACAGGGGAGAGGATGGCTACACCTTC
v_call: TRBV14
clone_size: -
d_call: TRBD1
j_call: TRBJ1-2

cdr3_aa: CASSLSGTGLVQFF
cdr3_nt: TGTGCCAGCAGTTTATCGGGGACAGGGCTTGTTCAGTTCTTC
v_call: TRBV27
clone_size: once
d_call: TRBD1
j_call: TRBJ2-1

cdr3_aa: CASSTGQDRNSPLHF
cdr3_nt: TGTGCCAGCAGCACCGGACAGGATCGTAATTCACCCCTCCACTTT
v_call: TRBV9
clone_size: -
d_call: TRBD1
j_call: TRBJ1-6

cdr3_aa: CASSQDTNSNTIYF
cdr3_nt: TGTGCCAGCAGCCAAGACACCAATTCAAACACCATATATTTT
v_call: TRBV14
clone_size: -
d_call: -
j_call: TRBJ1-3

cdr3_aa: CASLTYTEAFF
cdr3_nt: TGTGCCAGCTTGACCTACACTGAAGCTTTCTTT
v_call: TRBV6-6
clone_size: few
d_call: -
j_call: TRBJ1-1

cdr3_aa: CASSGVGTAGYEQYF
cdr3_nt: TGCGCCAGCAGCGGGGTAGGTACCGCAGGGTACGAGCAGTACTTC
v_call: TRBV5-1
clone_size: -
d_call: -
j_call: TRBJ2-7

cdr3_aa: CASSSSGTGKEQYF
cdr3_nt: TGTGCCAGCAGCTCGTCCGGGACAGGGAAGGAGCAGTACTTC
v_call: TRBV5-4
clone_size: -
d_call: TRBD1
j_call: TRBJ2-7

cdr3_aa: CASSLYPGAGYEQYF
cdr3_nt: TGTGCCAGCAGCTTATATCCAGGGGCGGGCTACGAGCAGTACTTC
v_call: TRBV7-2
clone_size: -
d_call: -
j_call: TRBJ2-7

cdr3_aa: CASSSGGNYGYTF
cdr3_nt: TGTGCCAGCAGCTCAGGGGGGAACTATGGCTACACCTTC
v_call: TRBV7-2
clone_size: -
d_call: TRBD1
j_call: TRBJ1-2

cdr3_aa: CASSPQGTSGFNTGELFF
cdr3_nt: TGTGCCAGCAGCCCCCAAGGGACTAGCGGGTTCAACACCGGGGAGCTGTTTTTT
v_call: TRBV5-8
clone_size: -
d_call: TRBD2
j_call: TRBJ2-2

cdr3_aa: CASSLIRLDVTDTQYF
cdr3_nt: TGTGCCAGCAGCTTAATAAGACTAGACGTCACAGATACGCAGTATTTT
v_call: TRBV7-8
clone_size: -
d_call: -
j_call: TRBJ2-3

cdr3_aa: CASTMGSPLHF
cdr3_nt: TGTGCCAGCACCATGGGGTCACCCCTCCACTTT
v_call: TRBV6-6
clone_size: -
d_call: -
j_call: TRBJ1-6

cdr3_aa: CAISVGSGKDTQYF
cdr3_nt: TGTGCCATCAGTGTCGGATCGGGGAAAGATACGCAGTATTTT
v_call: TRBV10-3
clone_size: -
d_call: -
j_call: TRBJ2-3

cdr3_aa: CASSLTRGDEQFF
cdr3_nt: TGTGCCAGCAGCTTAACTAGGGGCGATGAGCAGTTCTTC
v_call: TRBV9
clone_size: -
d_call: -
j_call: TRBJ2-1

cdr3_aa: CAWYRRGDHNEQFF
cdr3_nt: TGTGCCTGGTATCGGCGGGGTGATCACAATGAGCAGTTCTTC
v_call: TRBV30
clone_size: -
d_call: -
j_call: TRBJ2-1

cdr3_aa: CASRRGPKYQETQYF
cdr3_nt: TGTGCCAGCAGGCGGGGGCCAAAGTACCAAGAGACCCAGTACTTC
v_call: TRBV2
clone_size: -
d_call: -
j_call: TRBJ2-5

cdr3_aa: CASSKPLTANTGELFF
cdr3_nt: TGTGCCAGCAGTAAGCCCTTGACAGCGAACACCGGGGAGCTGTTTTTT
v_call: TRBV5-6
clone_size: once
d_call: -
j_call: TRBJ2-2

cdr3_aa: CASSPQPTGHTNYGYTF
cdr3_nt: TGTGCCAGCAGCCCGCAACCTACAGGACACACTAACTATGGCTACACCTTC
v_call: TRBV11-2
clone_size: -
d_call: -
j_call: TRBJ1-2

cdr3_aa: CASSVKGDYGYTF
cdr3_nt: TGTGCCAGCAGTGTGAAGGGAGACTATGGCTACACCTTC
v_call: TRBV2
clone_size: -
d_call: -
j_call: TRBJ1-2

cdr3_aa: CAWSGGGIQPQHF
cdr3_nt: TGTGCCTGGAGTGGAGGGGGAATACAGCCCCAGCATTTT
v_call: TRBV30
clone_size: -
d_call: -
j_call: TRBJ1-5

cdr3_aa: CASSDRVETEAFF
cdr3_nt: TGTGCCAGCTCGGACAGGGTTGAAACTGAAGCTTTCTTT
v_call: TRBV21-1
clone_size: few
d_call: -
j_call: TRBJ1-1

cdr3_aa: CATQTPRRGNYGYTF
cdr3_nt: TGTGCGACCCAGACCCCACGTCGGGGGAACTATGGCTACACCTTC
v_call: TRBV28
clone_size: -
d_call: -
j_call: TRBJ1-2

cdr3_aa: CASRGNGRWEQYF
cdr3_nt: TGTGCCAGTAGGGGAAACGGACGGTGGGAGCAGTACTTC
v_call: TRBV19
clone_size: -
d_call: -
j_call: TRBJ2-7

cdr3_aa: CASSIRDRDNEQFF
cdr3_nt: TGTGCCAGCAGCATCCGGGACAGGGACAATGAGCAGTTCTTC
v_call: TRBV27
clone_size: -
d_call: TRBD1
j_call: TRBJ2-1

cdr3_aa: CASSPQGPWTRGQETQYF
cdr3_nt: TGTGCCAGTAGTCCCCAGGGGCCCTGGACTAGGGGGCAAGAGACCCAGTACTTC
v_call: TRBV19
clone_size: -
d_call: -
j_call: TRBJ2-5

cdr3_aa: CASSARTANEQFF
cdr3_nt: TGTGCCAGCAGCGCCCGGACAGCAAATGAGCAGTTCTTC
v_call: TRBV9
clone_size: -
d_call: -
j_call: TRBJ2-1